A selection of T cell receptor beta chains follows, all from one sample in a study of T cells after yellow fever vaccination. TCRdb passed the 5' RACE reads through MiXCR, listing each CDR3 protein once. The table includes 550,000 or so distinct CDR3 sequences, roughly 19% detected once. The material was PBMCs, obtained 15 days after the yellow fever booster vaccination. The receptors here all came from a man in his thirties or forties who received the YFV17D yellow fever vaccine. The CDR3 runs from the conserved cysteine through the conserved F or W. Each record gives: D gene, J gene, clone size, V gene, CDR3 DNA, CDR3 protein. The D gene is left open where the match is weak. Not every row has a clone size; where given, it reads once, few, many or a size class.

d_call: TRBD2
j_call: TRBJ2-7
clone_size: few
v_call: TRBV10-3
cdr3_nt: TGTGCCATCAGTGAGTCGTTCGGGGGGACGGGGATTCGAGCCGAGCAGTACTTC
cdr3_aa: CAISESFGGTGIRAEQYF

d_call: TRBD1
j_call: TRBJ1-3
clone_size: few
v_call: TRBV7-9
cdr3_nt: TGTGCCAGCAGCTTAACAGGGGCTTCATCTGGAAACACCATATATTTT
cdr3_aa: CASSLTGASSGNTIYF

d_call: .
j_call: TRBJ2-7
clone_size: few
v_call: TRBV27
cdr3_nt: TGTGCCAGCAGTTTTGGTCAGAACTCCTACGAGCAGTACTTC
cdr3_aa: CASSFGQNSYEQYF

d_call: .
j_call: TRBJ2-2
clone_size: few
v_call: TRBV9
cdr3_nt: TGTGCCAGCAGCGTACGACAGGTTAACACCGGGGAGCTGTTTTTT
cdr3_aa: CASSVRQVNTGELFF

d_call: TRBD2
j_call: TRBJ2-3
clone_size: few
v_call: TRBV12-3/TRBV12-4
cdr3_nt: TGTGCCAGCAGCCTTCTAGCGGGAGGTCCCCTCACACATACGCAGTATTTT
cdr3_aa: CASSLLAGGPLTHTQYF

d_call: TRBD2
j_call: TRBJ2-1
clone_size: .
v_call: TRBV20-1
cdr3_nt: TGCAGTGTAAGCGGGGTGACCTACAATGAGCAGTTCTTC
cdr3_aa: CSVSGVTYNEQFF

d_call: TRBD2
j_call: TRBJ2-2
clone_size: .
v_call: TRBV18
cdr3_nt: TGTGCCAGCTCCCTACTCAGAGCGGGAGTTCCTACCGGGGAGCTGTTTTTT
cdr3_aa: CASSLLRAGVPTGELFF

d_call: .
j_call: TRBJ2-5
clone_size: many
v_call: TRBV7-9
cdr3_nt: TGTGCCAGCAGCTTTGTTGTGGAGACCCAGTACTTC
cdr3_aa: CASSFVVETQYF

d_call: .
j_call: TRBJ1-1
clone_size: few
v_call: TRBV5-1
cdr3_nt: TGCGCCAGCAGTCCTAGATCAGGCGGGGGAGCTTTCTTT
cdr3_aa: CASSPRSGGGAFF

d_call: .
j_call: TRBJ2-2
clone_size: .
v_call: TRBV9
cdr3_nt: TGTGCCAGCAGCGTAGTTCCTAGCCTCTACACCGGGGAGCTGTTTTTT
cdr3_aa: CASSVVPSLYTGELFF

d_call: .
j_call: TRBJ1-5
clone_size: .
v_call: TRBV15
cdr3_nt: TGTGCCACCAGCGACAGCTGGGAGGGAGGCAATCAGCCCCAGCATTTT
cdr3_aa: CATSDSWEGGNQPQHF

d_call: TRBD2
j_call: TRBJ2-3
clone_size: .
v_call: TRBV10-3
cdr3_nt: TGTGCCATCAGAGAAATAGCGGGAGGGCCATCAGATACGCAGTATTTT
cdr3_aa: CAIREIAGGPSDTQYF

d_call: .
j_call: TRBJ2-6
clone_size: .
v_call: TRBV6-5
cdr3_nt: TGTGCCAGCACTTCGGTAGTTGGGGCCAACGTCCTGACTTTC
cdr3_aa: CASTSVVGANVLTF

d_call: .
j_call: TRBJ1-4
clone_size: .
v_call: TRBV12-3/TRBV12-4
cdr3_nt: TGTGCCAGCAGTTGGGGGGATAGTAATGAAAAACTGTTTTTT
cdr3_aa: CASSWGDSNEKLFF

d_call: .
j_call: TRBJ2-7
clone_size: .
v_call: TRBV27
cdr3_nt: TGTGCCAGCAGTTTTGTGGCGGGAACCTCCTACGAGCAGTACTTC
cdr3_aa: CASSFVAGTSYEQYF

d_call: TRBD2
j_call: TRBJ2-5
clone_size: many
v_call: TRBV12-3/TRBV12-4
cdr3_nt: TGTGCCAGCAGTCCCACTAGCGGGAGGGAGACCCAGTACTTC
cdr3_aa: CASSPTSGRETQYF

d_call: .
j_call: TRBJ2-3
clone_size: few
v_call: TRBV19
cdr3_nt: TGTGCCAGTAGTATTTACCGGGAGATCACAGATACGCAGTATTTT
cdr3_aa: CASSIYREITDTQYF

d_call: TRBD2
j_call: TRBJ2-2
clone_size: few
v_call: TRBV7-6
cdr3_nt: TGTGCCAGCAGCACCGGACTAGCGGGAGCGGTTCTACAGAACACCGGGGAGCTGTTTTTT
cdr3_aa: CASSTGLAGAVLQNTGELFF

d_call: .
j_call: TRBJ2-1
clone_size: .
v_call: TRBV6-1
cdr3_nt: TGTGCCAGCAGTCGCGACGGTAAGAACTATGAGCAGTTCTTC
cdr3_aa: CASSRDGKNYEQFF

d_call: .
j_call: TRBJ2-1
clone_size: few
v_call: TRBV14
cdr3_nt: TGTGCCAGCAGCCAAGATGTGGGAAATGAGCAGTTCTTC
cdr3_aa: CASSQDVGNEQFF

d_call: TRBD1
j_call: TRBJ1-6
clone_size: few
v_call: TRBV20-1
cdr3_nt: TGCAGTGCGTACGACGGACAGGGACAATCACCCCTCCACTTT
cdr3_aa: CSAYDGQGQSPLHF

d_call: TRBD1
j_call: TRBJ1-1
clone_size: .
v_call: TRBV19
cdr3_nt: TGTGCCAGCTACGGGGACAGGCTCAACACTGAAGCTTTCTTT
cdr3_aa: CASYGDRLNTEAFF

d_call: .
j_call: TRBJ2-3
clone_size: .
v_call: TRBV6-1
cdr3_nt: TGTGCCAGCAGTGGCTATGGACAGTCCACAGATACGCAGTATTTT
cdr3_aa: CASSGYGQSTDTQYF

d_call: .
j_call: TRBJ2-1
clone_size: few
v_call: TRBV9
cdr3_nt: TGTGCCAGCAGCGAGAGCCCTAGCGCCGGCTCCTACAATGAGCAGTTCTTC
cdr3_aa: CASSESPSAGSYNEQFF

d_call: .
j_call: TRBJ2-3
clone_size: .
v_call: TRBV9
cdr3_nt: TGTGCCAGCAGCGTAGTCCAGGGATGGGGCACAGATACGCAGTATTTT
cdr3_aa: CASSVVQGWGTDTQYF

d_call: TRBD2
j_call: TRBJ2-3
clone_size: .
v_call: TRBV7-9
cdr3_nt: TGTGCCAGCAGCTGGGGACTACCAGGTCCAGATACGCAGTATTTT
cdr3_aa: CASSWGLPGPDTQYF

d_call: TRBD1
j_call: TRBJ2-7
clone_size: .
v_call: TRBV18
cdr3_nt: TGTGCCAGCTCCCCGGCGCAGGGACAGGCCTACGAGCAGTACTTC
cdr3_aa: CASSPAQGQAYEQYF

d_call: .
j_call: TRBJ2-1
clone_size: .
v_call: TRBV7-2
cdr3_nt: TGTGCCAGCAGCTTAGCAATGGGGAATGAGCAGTTCTTC
cdr3_aa: CASSLAMGNEQFF

d_call: .
j_call: TRBJ2-1
clone_size: few
v_call: TRBV5-1
cdr3_nt: TGCGCCAGCAGCGCGGCCGGAGACTCCTACAATGAGCAGTTCTTC
cdr3_aa: CASSAAGDSYNEQFF

d_call: TRBD2
j_call: TRBJ2-3
clone_size: .
v_call: TRBV5-1
cdr3_nt: TGCGCCAGCAGCTTGGAGGGGACTAGCGTCCGCACAGATACGCAGTATTTT
cdr3_aa: CASSLEGTSVRTDTQYF

d_call: .
j_call: TRBJ2-1
clone_size: .
v_call: TRBV12-3/TRBV12-4
cdr3_nt: TGTGCCAGCAGCAGTAGTGAGCAGTTCTTC
cdr3_aa: CASSSSEQFF

d_call: .
j_call: TRBJ2-2
clone_size: few
v_call: TRBV6-2/TRBV6-3
cdr3_nt: TGTGCCAGCATCCCAGACAGATCCCTTAACACCGGGGAGCTGTTTTTT
cdr3_aa: CASIPDRSLNTGELFF

d_call: TRBD2
j_call: TRBJ2-7
clone_size: .
v_call: TRBV5-5
cdr3_nt: TGTGCCAGCAGCGCGGGACTAGCGGGACTAAGGAACTACGAGCAGTACTTC
cdr3_aa: CASSAGLAGLRNYEQYF

d_call: TRBD1
j_call: TRBJ2-1
clone_size: few
v_call: TRBV5-1
cdr3_nt: TGCGCCAGCAGCTTGTGGGACAGGGAGTACAATGAGCAGTTCTTC
cdr3_aa: CASSLWDREYNEQFF

d_call: TRBD2
j_call: TRBJ2-5
clone_size: few
v_call: TRBV27
cdr3_nt: TGTGCCAGCACTAGCGGCATTCAAGAGACCCAGTACTTC
cdr3_aa: CASTSGIQETQYF

d_call: .
j_call: TRBJ1-2
clone_size: .
v_call: TRBV5-1
cdr3_nt: TGCGCCAGCATTCCACTTCAGGGGAGTGGAGGCTACACCTTC
cdr3_aa: CASIPLQGSGGYTF

d_call: .
j_call: TRBJ1-5
clone_size: .
v_call: TRBV11-1
cdr3_nt: TGTGCCAGCAGCTTAGCGGAGTGGAAGGACACGAGCAATCAGCCCCAGCATTTT
cdr3_aa: CASSLAEWKDTSNQPQHF

d_call: .
j_call: TRBJ2-5
clone_size: .
v_call: TRBV11-2
cdr3_nt: TGTGCCAGCGGGGCGCTTAACCAAGAGACCCAGTACTTC
cdr3_aa: CASGALNQETQYF

d_call: TRBD2
j_call: TRBJ2-7
clone_size: .
v_call: TRBV3-1
cdr3_nt: TGTGCCAGCAGCTATTCTAGCGGGGGCTACGAGCAGTACTTC
cdr3_aa: CASSYSSGGYEQYF

d_call: .
j_call: TRBJ1-1
clone_size: many
v_call: TRBV7-2
cdr3_nt: TGTGCCAGCAGTACAAACACTGAAGCTTTCTTT
cdr3_aa: CASSTNTEAFF

d_call: .
j_call: TRBJ2-7
clone_size: .
v_call: TRBV20-1
cdr3_nt: TGCAGTGCACCTGATGGACAGAGGCCCTACGAGCAGTACTTC
cdr3_aa: CSAPDGQRPYEQYF

d_call: .
j_call: TRBJ1-1
clone_size: .
v_call: TRBV7-2
cdr3_nt: TGTGCCAGCAGCTTAGCGCAGCTGAACACTGAAGCTTTCTTT
cdr3_aa: CASSLAQLNTEAFF

d_call: .
j_call: TRBJ2-5
clone_size: few
v_call: TRBV5-1
cdr3_nt: TGCGCCAGCAGCTTGAGGCTGAATGAGGCTGAGACCCAGTACTTC
cdr3_aa: CASSLRLNEAETQYF

d_call: .
j_call: TRBJ2-5
clone_size: .
v_call: TRBV12-3/TRBV12-4
cdr3_nt: TGTGCCAGCAGGCACGGGACCCACGGAGAGACCCAGTACTTC
cdr3_aa: CASRHGTHGETQYF

d_call: TRBD2
j_call: TRBJ2-1
clone_size: few
v_call: TRBV5-1
cdr3_nt: TGCGCCAGCAGCCTGACTAGCGACTACAATGAGCAGTTCTTC
cdr3_aa: CASSLTSDYNEQFF

d_call: .
j_call: TRBJ2-3
clone_size: .
v_call: TRBV5-1
cdr3_nt: TGCGCCAGCAGCCCGTGGGTCGATTTCACAGATACGCAGTATTTT
cdr3_aa: CASSPWVDFTDTQYF

d_call: TRBD2
j_call: TRBJ2-7
clone_size: .
v_call: TRBV4-2
cdr3_nt: TGTGCCAGCAGCCAAAGCGCGAGGGCGGGGGGAAGTTACGAGCAGTACTTC
cdr3_aa: CASSQSARAGGSYEQYF

d_call: .
j_call: TRBJ1-1
clone_size: few
v_call: TRBV12-3/TRBV12-4
cdr3_nt: TGTGCCAGCAGGGAAGGGCCCACTGAAGCTTTCTTT
cdr3_aa: CASREGPTEAFF

d_call: .
j_call: TRBJ2-5
clone_size: .
v_call: TRBV12-3/TRBV12-4
cdr3_nt: TGTGCCAGCAGTTTCTCAGGTCCCCAGTACTTC
cdr3_aa: CASSFSGPQYF

d_call: .
j_call: TRBJ2-7
clone_size: .
v_call: TRBV20-1
cdr3_nt: TGCAGTGCTCTTCCGGTAATCGAGCAGTACTTC
cdr3_aa: CSALPVIEQYF

d_call: .
j_call: TRBJ2-2
clone_size: .
v_call: TRBV18
cdr3_nt: TGTGCCAGCTCACGCGCCCAGGGGACGAACACCGGGGAGCTGTTTTTT
cdr3_aa: CASSRAQGTNTGELFF

d_call: .
j_call: TRBJ1-1
clone_size: few
v_call: TRBV9
cdr3_nt: TGTGCCAGCAGCGTAGACGGGGCCACTGAAGCTTTCTTT
cdr3_aa: CASSVDGATEAFF

d_call: TRBD1
j_call: TRBJ2-6
clone_size: few
v_call: TRBV20-1
cdr3_nt: TGCAGTGTGGGGCAGGGGGCGCCTGGGGCCAACGTCCTGACTTTC
cdr3_aa: CSVGQGAPGANVLTF

d_call: .
j_call: TRBJ2-7
clone_size: .
v_call: TRBV5-6
cdr3_nt: TGTGCCAGCAGCTTTGAGAGGTCCTACGAGCAGTACTTC
cdr3_aa: CASSFERSYEQYF

d_call: TRBD2
j_call: TRBJ2-2
clone_size: few
v_call: TRBV13
cdr3_nt: TGTGCCAGCAGCATCACCGGGACTAGTGATACCGGGGAGCTGTTTTTT
cdr3_aa: CASSITGTSDTGELFF